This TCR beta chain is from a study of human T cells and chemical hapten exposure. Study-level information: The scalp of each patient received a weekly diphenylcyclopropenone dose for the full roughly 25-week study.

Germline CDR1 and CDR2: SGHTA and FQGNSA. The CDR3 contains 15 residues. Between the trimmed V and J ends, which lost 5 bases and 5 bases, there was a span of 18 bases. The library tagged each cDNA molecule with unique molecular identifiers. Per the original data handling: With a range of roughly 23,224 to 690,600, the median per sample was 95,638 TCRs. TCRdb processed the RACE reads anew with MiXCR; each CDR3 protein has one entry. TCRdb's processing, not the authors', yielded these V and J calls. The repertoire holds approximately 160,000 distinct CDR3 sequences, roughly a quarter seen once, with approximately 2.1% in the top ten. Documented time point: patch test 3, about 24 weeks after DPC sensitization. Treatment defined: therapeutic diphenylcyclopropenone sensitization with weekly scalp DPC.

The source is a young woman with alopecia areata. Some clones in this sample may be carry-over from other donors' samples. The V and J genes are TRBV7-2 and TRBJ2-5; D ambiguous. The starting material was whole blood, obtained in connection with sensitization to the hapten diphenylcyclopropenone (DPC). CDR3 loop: CASSRRETGRETQYF. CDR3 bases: TGTGCCAGCAGCCGCCGCGAGACTGGCCGGGAGACCCAGTACTTC.